Presented here are 10 T cell receptor beta chains from one specimen sequenced in a study of post-analysis software for immune sequencing data. Study-wide results and limits: Compared with controls, patients had more of about 5 TRBV segments, including TRBV5-6, TRBV5-1 and TRBV20-1.

No antigen has been identified for these receptors. Incorporated into the TCR beta cDNA libraries were unique molecular identifiers, which served to reduce PCR and sequencing biases. A single record per CDR3 protein comes from TCRdb applying MiXCR to the PCR reads. The sample lists hundreds of thousands of distinct CDR3 sequences; roughly 27% were seen once. Sequenced input: blood. The receptor set was obtained from a girl under 18 with multiple sclerosis.

The genes are TRBV24-1 and TRBJ2-2; tentatively, D is TRBD2 (5 bases). CDR3 length equals 16 residues. Trimming took off 1 base at V and 4 bases at J, with 12 bases between the two ends. The germline V gene encodes CDR1 KGHDR and CDR2 SFDVKD. The CDR3 here is CATSDFGEAGTGELFF. The CDR3 nucleotides are TGTGCCACCAGTGATTTCGGAGAGGCGGGCACCGGGGAGCTGTTTTTT.

DNA of the CDR3: TGTGCCAGCAGGTCAGGGGGCGCGGACTATGGCTACACCTTC. Translated: CASRSGGADYGYTF. The genes are TRBV7-9 and TRBJ1-2; 8 bases map to TRBD1. The V gene's germline CDR1 is SEHNR and CDR2 FQNEAQ (reference sequence). Germline trimming cut 6 bases from V and 3 bases from J; bases unmatched to any gene: 6. This CDR3 has 14 residues.

The CDR3 region has the DNA TGCGCCAGCAGTCCGGGGGTGATGGACACCGGGGAGCTGTTTTTT. Translated, it gives CASSPGVMDTGELFF. This chain connects TRBV5-1 to TRBJ2-2; tentatively, D is TRBD2 (6 bases). Looked up from germline, CDR1 is SGHRS and CDR2 is YFSETQ. Trimming stripped 5 bases from V and 3 bases from J, with 14 bases between. The CDR3 runs to 15 residues.

There are a few counts of this clonotype. This chain joins TRBV25-1 and TRBJ1-2; maybe TRBD1 (6 bases). This CDR3 spans 11 amino acids. V was shortened by 7 bases and J by 9 bases, with 12 bases between the two germline ends. In germline, CDR1 is MGHDK, CDR2 SYGVNS. This chain's CDR3 is CASTQGLSYTF. The CDR3 DNA reads as TGTGCCAGCACTCAGGGGCTTAGCTACACCTTC.

The chain recombines TRBV10-3 with TRBJ2-5, with 11 bases identical to TRBD2. The V segment lost 5 bases and the J segment 11 bases; nucleotides outside the gene matches: 16. Germline V gene sequence: CDR1 ENHRY, CDR2 SYGVKD. The CDR3 has 16 residues. The DNA for the CDR3 is TGTGCCATCAGTAAACAGATAGCGGGAGGGCCTGGTGAGCAGTACTTC. Amino acid sequence: CAISKQIAGGPGEQYF.

This clonotype was seen a handful of times. J is TRBJ2-6 and V is TRBV7-9, with D possibly being TRBD1 (5 bases). Trimming shortened V by 5 bases and J by 4 bases, and 15 bases separated the two germline ends. From germline, CDR1 is SEHNR and CDR2 FQNEAQ (reference sequence). The CDR3 sequence is 16 residues long. CDR3 bases: TGTGCCAGCAGCCTGGCCCAGGGTAGCGGGGCCAACGTCCTGACTTTC. Its protein is CASSLAQGSGANVLTF.

The chain combines TRBV5-4 with TRBJ2-1; no definite D call. The CDR3 covers 13 residues. Germline lookup yields CDR1 SGHNT and CDR2 YYREEE (reference sequence). Trimming removed 4 bases from V and 2 bases from J, with 7 bases in between. The CDR3 DNA reads as TGTGCCAGCAGCAAACGAGCCTACAATGAGCAGTTCTTC. Translating it yields CASSKRAYNEQFF. The complete variable domain, with remaining parts taken from reference TRBV5-4 and TRBJ2-1, reads ETGVTQSPTHLIKTRGQQVTLRCSSQSGHNTVSWYQQALGQGPQFIFQYYREEENGRGNFPPRFSGLQFPNYSSELNVNALELDDSALYLCASSKRAYNEQFFGPGTRLTVL.

This clonotype was observed a handful of times. The gene calls are TRBV20-1 and TRBJ2-5, with TRBD2 matching over 9 bases. V gave up 6 bases and J gave up 5 bases; unmatched junction bases: 10. The CDR3 is 14 amino acids. Germline V gene data show CDR1 as DFQATT and CDR2 as SNEGSKA (reference sequence). CDR3 DNA: TGCAGTGCCACGTCGCGGGGGGGCCTGGAGACCCAGTACTTC. Protein product: CSATSRGGLETQYF.

CDR3 sequence reads: CSVADREPAETQYF. The CDR3 coding sequence is TGCAGCGTGGCGGACAGGGAGCCGGCGGAGACCCAGTACTTC. V usage is TRBV29-1 and J usage is TRBJ2-5; TRBD1 matches 8 bases. The CDR3 consists of 14 residues. The V gene end was trimmed by 6 bases and the J gene end by 5 bases; junction bases not matched to a gene: 11. The V gene's germline CDR1 is SQVTM and CDR2 ANQGSEA.

In this sample, this clonotype turned up a few times. This sequence joins TRBV12-3 or TRBV12-4 and TRBJ1-6, with 10 bases aligning to TRBD1. J lost 8 bases, V lost 4 bases, and 11 bases had no gene match. CDR3 length equals 17 residues. The chain's CDR3 is CASSSSRTGGFYSPLHF. Here the CDR3 DNA reads TGTGCCAGCAGTTCGTCCCGGACAGGGGGTTTTTATTCACCCCTCCACTTT.